Following are 22 T cell receptor beta chains from one sample sequenced in a study of Graves' ophthalmopathy and Graves' hyperthyroidism. Researchers took RNA transcripts and amplified TCR beta CDR3 regions from them. A first-round RT-PCR used HTBI primers, followed by a second-round multiplex PCR. TCRdb ran MiXCR on the multiplex PCR reads and lists one entry per CDR3 protein. Of around 1,200,000 distinct CDR3 sequences in the sample, about two fifths were seen once. The source material was peripheral blood or thyroid tissue (not recorded which). The source of these receptors is an adult man with Graves' hyperthyroidism.

This clonotype was counted a few times. V is TRBV5-5 and J is TRBJ1-1, with D tentatively TRBD1 (5 bases). This CDR3 contains 15 residues. Trimming removed 5 bases at V and 0 bases at J, with 14 bases between. The germline V gene encodes CDR1 SGHKS and CDR2 YYEKEE (reference sequence). Here the CDR3 DNA reads TGTGCCAGCAGTCACCTCAGGGTCCTGAACACTGAAGCTTTCTTT. Translated: CASSHLRVLNTEAFF. The full variable domain, with the rest looked up from reference TRBV5-5 and TRBJ1-1, is DAGVTQSPTHLIKTRGQQVTLRCSPISGHKSVSWYQQVLGQGPQFIFQYYEKEERGRGNFPDRFSARQFPNYSSELNVNALLLGDSALYLCASSHLRVLNTEAFFGQGTRLTVV.

This clonotype was observed a few times. The rearrangement joins TRBV6-6 to TRBJ1-3, with no clear D. Germline V gene sequence: CDR1 MNHNY, CDR2 SVGAGI (reference sequence). The V and J ends lost 6 bases and 0 bases respectively, with 15 bases between them. CDR3 size: 16 residues. The CDR3 loop reads CASRQLLENSGNTIYF. The CDR3 bases are TGTGCCAGCAGGCAGCTTTTGGAGAACTCTGGAAACACCATATATTTT.

The chain joins TRBV20-1 to TRBJ2-7; 11 bases are shared with TRBD2. The CDR3 length is 14 residues. Germline V gives CDR1 DFQATT, CDR2 SNEGSKA (reference sequence). V lost 5 bases and J lost 4; bases outside the gene matches: 7. Written as DNA, the CDR3 is TGCAGTGCTGGGCCGGGACTAGCGGCTTACGAGCAGTACTTC. Its translation is CSAGPGLAAYEQYF.

V is TRBV20-1 and J is TRBJ1-3; D call uncertain. Per germline, CDR1 DFQATT and CDR2 SNEGSKA (reference sequence). The CDR3 runs to 14 residues. The V gene lost 5 bases and the J gene lost 1 base, with 12 bases spanning the gap. The CDR3 protein is CSAPAAGSGNTIYF. The CDR3 DNA reads TGCAGTGCTCCAGCAGCGGGGTCTGGAAACACCATATATTTT.

This clonotype was seen ten or more times. This chain connects TRBV6-5 to TRBJ1-2, with D uncertain. The CDR3 totals 15 residues. From germline, CDR1 is MNHEY and CDR2 SVGAGI. The V end was cut by 2 bases, the J end by 3 bases, with 13 bases between. Here the CDR3 DNA reads TGTGCCAGCAGTTACGTGGGCAGATCCCACTATGGCTACACCTTC. Translated: CASSYVGRSHYGYTF.

This clonotype was detected only once. The chain employs TRBV15 and TRBJ1-5; D gene unclear. Deletions cut 0 bases from V and 6 bases from J, with 6 bases between. This CDR3 comprises 13 residues. CDR1 and CDR2 (germline): LNHNV, YYDKDF (reference sequence). DNA of the CDR3: TGTGCCACCAGCAGAGAGTTACCTCAGCCCCAGCATTTT. This sequence encodes CATSRELPQPQHF.

The rearrangement joins TRBV12-3 or TRBV12-4 to TRBJ1-2; D remains ambiguous. V dropped 5 bases and J dropped 10 bases, with 17 bases sitting between them. This CDR3 is 13 amino acids long. The CDR3 DNA reads as TGTGCCAGCAGTGCGAGAAATCCCACCTCCTACACCTTC. It codes for CASSARNPTSYTF.

This clonotype was detected ten times or more. DNA for the CDR3: TGCGCCAGCAAGAGACAGGGGGCGGATGAGCAGTACTTC. Its translation is CASKRQGADEQYF. The rearrangement links TRBV5-1 to TRBJ2-7; 10 nucleotides align to TRBD1. Unmatched junction bases numbered 7, after V lost 6 bases and J lost 7 bases. The germline V gene has CDR1 SGHRS and CDR2 YFSETQ. CDR3 size: 13 residues.

This clonotype appeared a few times. The rearrangement uses TRBV5-5 and TRBJ2-7, with TRBD1 matching over 10 bases. Trimming took 0 bases from V and 1 from J; bases not matched to a gene: 7. This CDR3 has 17 residues. CDR1 is SGHKS and CDR2 is YYEKEE in the germline V gene (reference sequence). CDR3 sequence reads: CASSLGQGALGSYEQYF. The CDR3 DNA sequence: TGTGCCAGCAGCTTGGGACAGGGGGCCCTAGGGTCCTACGAGCAGTACTTC. The whole variable domain, remainder taken from reference TRBV5-5 and TRBJ2-7, is DAGVTQSPTHLIKTRGQQVTLRCSPISGHKSVSWYQQVLGQGPQFIFQYYEKEERGRGNFPDRFSARQFPNYSSELNVNALLLGDSALYLCASSLGQGALGSYEQYFGPGTRLTVT.

This clonotype showed up many times. V and J are TRBV5-1 and TRBJ2-5; 8 bases match TRBD1. The germline gives CDR1 SGHRS, CDR2 YFSETQ. V lost 0 bases, J lost 7 bases, and 8 bases stayed unmatched. The CDR3 spans 15 residues. The CDR3 loop reads CASSLEGTGQGTQYF. The CDR3 nucleotides read TGCGCCAGCAGCTTGGAGGGGACAGGACAGGGGACCCAGTACTTC.

Only a few counts were recorded for this clonotype. The chain has TRBV25-1 and TRBJ2-7; 10 positions match TRBD1. TRBJ2-1 matches the DNA end more closely, so the J call is doubtful. The germline V gene encodes CDR1 MGHDK and CDR2 SYGVNS. The CDR3 consists of 13 residues. In DNA, the CDR3 is TGTGCCAGCGGACGGACAGGGGGAAATGAGCAGTTCTTC. Encoded protein: CASGRTGGNEQFF.

The rearrangement joins TRBV11-2 to TRBJ2-6, with 9 bases that match TRBD1. In germline, CDR1 is SGHAT, CDR2 FQNNGV. This CDR3 is built from 17 residues. J gave up 2 bases and V 0 bases, and 2 bases lay outside the gene matches. The CDR3 sequence: CASSLEQGATGANVLTF. DNA of the CDR3: TGTGCCAGCAGCTTAGAACAGGGGGCTACTGGGGCCAACGTCCTGACTTTC.

The CDR3 here is CASSPARTGQYF. The CDR3 region has the DNA TGCGCCAGCAGCCCCGCGAGGACAGGCCAGTACTTC. J is TRBJ2-5 and V is TRBV4-3; the match to TRBD1 covers 7 bases. This CDR3 region has 12 residues. V dropped 4 bases and J dropped 10; count of bases not matched to a gene: 6. Germline V gene data show CDR1 as LGHNA and CDR2 as YSLEER.

The gene calls are TRBV10-3 and TRBJ2-5, with 10 bases aligning to TRBD1. With V trimmed by 10 bases and J by 7 bases, 15 bases remained unmatched. The CDR3 loop spans 15 amino acids. Germline CDR1 and CDR2: ENHRY and SYGVKD. The DNA of the CDR3 is TGTGCCAGCAGCAACCGGGACAGGGGAGTTGCGACCCAGTACTTC. This gives the protein CASSNRDRGVATQYF.

The rearrangement uses TRBV20-1 and TRBJ2-5, with 11 positions matching TRBD1. The CDR3 is 13 amino acids. Germline CDR1 and CDR2: DFQATT and SNEGSKA (reference sequence). CDR3 loop: CSTGDRGKETQYF. In DNA form, the CDR3 reads TGCAGCACCGGGGACAGGGGGAAAGAGACCCAGTACTTC.

The chain has TRBV19 and TRBJ2-5; 9 bases line up with TRBD2. V shed 2 bases, J shed 2 bases, and the junction held 6 bases outside the gene matches. The CDR3 is 16 amino acids. Germline V gene lookup returns CDR1 LNHDA and CDR2 SQIVND (reference sequence). CDR3 coding DNA: TGTGCCAGTAGTATAATGGCTAGCGGGATACAAGAGACCCAGTACTTC. It translates to CASSIMASGIQETQYF.

This clonotype has more than one count but fewer than ten. The gene calls are TRBV24-1 and TRBJ1-2; possibly TRBD1 for D (5 bases). This CDR3 comprises 12 residues. Trimming pared 2 bases from V and 6 bases from J, leaving 6 bases between. Germline values: CDR1 KGHDR, CDR2 SFDVKD. The DNA of the CDR3 is TGTGCCACCAGTGATTCGGGGCATGGCTACACCTTC. Translating it yields CATSDSGHGYTF.

This clonotype was found many times. This sequence joins TRBV19 and TRBJ1-1, with D possibly matching TRBD1 (5 bases). Trimming left V 1 base short and J 4 bases short, with 10 bases between. Per the germline V gene, CDR1 is LNHDA and CDR2 is SQIVND (reference sequence). The CDR3 sequence is 14 residues long. The CDR3 protein is CASSIVKGATEAFF. The CDR3 nucleotides read TGTGCCAGTAGTATAGTTAAAGGGGCCACTGAAGCTTTCTTT.

This clonotype was seen just once. As the CDR3 is not closed by the conserved phenylalanine or tryptophan, this likely results from a read error. The DNA is omitted, as the CDR3 cannot be located on it reliably, and the CDR3 follows TCRdb's listing. V and J are TRBV7-3 and TRBJ1-3; TRBD1 reflects the table's D call only, with no check against the DNA. CDR1 and CDR2 (germline): SGHTA, FQGTGA. The CDR3 is 10 residues long, counting both termini. The chain's CDR3 is CASSSGTSNT.

The chain uses TRBV29-1 and TRBJ1-5, with D hard to call. The germline V gene encodes CDR1 SQVTM and CDR2 ANQGSEA. The V end lost 5 bases, the J end lost 11 bases, and 19 bases lay between the germline ends. The CDR3 totals 13 residues. The CDR3 bases are TGCAGCGTTTGGAGAGCGGACCAAGAGACCCAGCATTTT. Translation gives CSVWRADQETQHF. The whole variable domain, filled in from reference TRBV29-1 and TRBJ1-5, reads SAVISQKPSRDICQRGTSLTIQCQVDSQVTMMFWYRQQPGQSLTLIATANQGSEATYESGFVIDKFPISRPNLTFSTLTVSNMSPEDSSIYLCSVWRADQETQHFGDGTRLSIL.

This sequence joins TRBV20-1 and TRBJ2-2, with 7 bases aligning to TRBD1. The germline V gene encodes CDR1 DFQATT and CDR2 SNEGSKA (reference sequence). Trimming at V came to 5 bases and at J to 2 bases, leaving 5 bases not matched to a gene. This CDR3 has 14 amino acids. The DNA for the CDR3 is TGCAGTGCTGCCGGGACAGATAACACCGGGGAGCTGTTTTTT. This translates into CSAAGTDNTGELFF.

In its sample, this clonotype was seen a few times. The chain uses TRBV6-5 and TRBJ2-7; 9 bases match TRBD1. CDR3 length equals 14 residues. Unmatched junction bases numbered 7, after V lost 5 bases and J lost 5 bases. CDR1 is MNHEY, CDR2 SVGAGI, per germline. The DNA of the CDR3 is TGTGCCAGCAGTGACGGGACAGGGAGAGACGAGCAGTACTTC. Translation: CASSDGTGRDEQYF.